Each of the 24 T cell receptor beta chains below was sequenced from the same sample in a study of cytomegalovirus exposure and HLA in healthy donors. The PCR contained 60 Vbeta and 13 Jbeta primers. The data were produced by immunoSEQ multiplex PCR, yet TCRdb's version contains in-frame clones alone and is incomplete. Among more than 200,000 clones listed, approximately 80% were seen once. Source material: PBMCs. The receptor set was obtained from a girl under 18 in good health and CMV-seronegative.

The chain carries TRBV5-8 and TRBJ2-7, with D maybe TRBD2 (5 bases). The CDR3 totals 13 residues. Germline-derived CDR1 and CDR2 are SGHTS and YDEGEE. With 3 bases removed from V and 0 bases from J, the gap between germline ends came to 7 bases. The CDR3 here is CASSSRDSYEQYF. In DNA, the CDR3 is TGTGCCAGCAGCTCCCGGGACTCCTACGAGCAGTACTTC.

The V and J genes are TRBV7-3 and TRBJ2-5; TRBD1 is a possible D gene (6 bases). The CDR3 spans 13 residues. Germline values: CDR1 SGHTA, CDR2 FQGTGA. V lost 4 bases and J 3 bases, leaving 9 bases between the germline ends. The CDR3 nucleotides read TGTGCCAGCAGCTCCTACAGGGAAGAGACCCAGTACTTC. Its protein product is CASSSYREETQYF.

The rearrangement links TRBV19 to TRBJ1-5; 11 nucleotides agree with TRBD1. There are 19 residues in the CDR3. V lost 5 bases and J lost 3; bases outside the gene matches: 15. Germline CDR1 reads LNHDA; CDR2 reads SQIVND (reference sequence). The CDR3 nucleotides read TGTGCCAGTAGTGTCATACCGGGACAGGGGGGGTACATCAATCAGCCCCAGCATTTT. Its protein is CASSVIPGQGGYINQPQHF.

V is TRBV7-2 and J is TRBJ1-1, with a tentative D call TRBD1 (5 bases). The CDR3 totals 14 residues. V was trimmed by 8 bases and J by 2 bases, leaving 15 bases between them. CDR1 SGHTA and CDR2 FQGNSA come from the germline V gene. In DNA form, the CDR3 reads TGTGCCAGCGATCTGATGGGGCTTAACACTGAAGCTTTCTTT. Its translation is CASDLMGLNTEAFF.

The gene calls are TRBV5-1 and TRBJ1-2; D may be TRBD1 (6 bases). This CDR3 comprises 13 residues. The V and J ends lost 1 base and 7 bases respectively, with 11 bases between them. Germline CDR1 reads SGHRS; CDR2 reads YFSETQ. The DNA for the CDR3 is TGCGCCAGCAGCTTGCAGGGGTCCCGTGGCTACACCTTC. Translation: CASSLQGSRGYTF.

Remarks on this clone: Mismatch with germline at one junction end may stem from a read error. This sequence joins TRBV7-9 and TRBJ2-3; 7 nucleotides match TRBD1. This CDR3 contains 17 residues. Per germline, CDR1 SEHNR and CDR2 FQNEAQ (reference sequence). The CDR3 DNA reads TGTTCCAGCAGCTTCAATAGGCTCGACAGGGGCACAGATACGCAGTATTTT. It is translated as CSSSFNRLDRGTDTQYF.

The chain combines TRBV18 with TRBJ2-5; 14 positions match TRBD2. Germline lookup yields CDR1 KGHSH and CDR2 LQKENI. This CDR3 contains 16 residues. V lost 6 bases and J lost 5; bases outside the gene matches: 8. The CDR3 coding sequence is TGTGCCAGCTCCCCCCCGGGACTAGCGGGAGCTGAGACCCAGTACTTC. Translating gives CASSPPGLAGAETQYF.

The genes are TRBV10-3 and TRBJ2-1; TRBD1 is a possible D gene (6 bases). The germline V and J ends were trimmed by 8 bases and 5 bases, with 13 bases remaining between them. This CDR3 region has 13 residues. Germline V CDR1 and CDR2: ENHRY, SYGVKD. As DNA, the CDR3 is TGTGCCATCCGCCGGACAGATAACAATGAGCAGTTCTTC. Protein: CAIRRTDNNEQFF.

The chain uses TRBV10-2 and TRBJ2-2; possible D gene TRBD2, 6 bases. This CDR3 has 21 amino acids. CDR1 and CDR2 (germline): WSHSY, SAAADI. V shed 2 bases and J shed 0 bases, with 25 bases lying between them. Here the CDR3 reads CASSERGLAARSASNTGELFF. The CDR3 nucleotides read TGCGCCAGCAGTGAGAGGGGATTAGCGGCAAGATCGGCGTCGAACACCGGGGAGCTGTTTTTT.

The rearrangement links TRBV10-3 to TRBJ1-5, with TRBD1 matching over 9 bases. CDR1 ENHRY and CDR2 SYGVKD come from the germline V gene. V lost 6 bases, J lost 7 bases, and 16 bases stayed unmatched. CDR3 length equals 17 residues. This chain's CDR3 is CAISAEVPGQGRQPQHF. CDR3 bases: TGTGCCATCAGCGCAGAGGTACCGGGACAGGGAAGACAGCCCCAGCATTTT.

CDR3 in amino acids: CASSPRQGTDTQYF. DNA for the CDR3: TGTGCCAGCAGCCCCCGACAGGGTACAGATACGCAGTATTTT. The V call is TRBV7-9, the J call TRBJ2-3; 7 bases fit TRBD1. Trimming cost V 5 bases and J 3 bases; bases outside gene matches: 5. The CDR3 runs to 14 residues. The germline V gene has CDR1 SEHNR and CDR2 FQNEAQ (reference sequence).

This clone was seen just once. In DNA form, the CDR3 reads TGTGCCAGCAGCTACCGAGGACAGGGTGCCTACGAGCAGTACTTC. Translation gives CASSYRGQGAYEQYF. The V gene is TRBV7-8, the J gene TRBJ2-7; TRBD1 aligns across 8 bases. J lost 2 bases, V lost 4 bases, and 7 bases had no gene match. This CDR3 is built from 15 residues. Germline V gives CDR1 SGHVS, CDR2 FQNEAQ.

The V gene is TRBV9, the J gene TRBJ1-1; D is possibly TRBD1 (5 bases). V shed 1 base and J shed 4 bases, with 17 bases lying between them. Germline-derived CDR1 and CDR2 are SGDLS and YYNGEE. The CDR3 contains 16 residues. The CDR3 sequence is CASSVTMGGGFTEAFF. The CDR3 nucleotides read TGTGCCAGCAGCGTAACGATGGGGGGAGGGTTCACTGAAGCTTTCTTT.

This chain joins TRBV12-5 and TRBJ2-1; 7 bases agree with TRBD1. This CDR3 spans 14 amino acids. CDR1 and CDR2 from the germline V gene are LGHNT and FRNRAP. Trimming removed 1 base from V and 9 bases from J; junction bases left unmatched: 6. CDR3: CASGLALRGREQFF. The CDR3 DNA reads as TGTGCTAGTGGTTTGGCTCTGAGGGGGCGTGAGCAGTTCTTC.

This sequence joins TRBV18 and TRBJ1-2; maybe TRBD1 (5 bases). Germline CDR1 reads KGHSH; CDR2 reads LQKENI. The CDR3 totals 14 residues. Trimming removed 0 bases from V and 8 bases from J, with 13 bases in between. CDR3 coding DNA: TGTGCCAGCTCACCACCGTCCAGGGTGGAAGGCTACACCTTC. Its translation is CASSPPSRVEGYTF.

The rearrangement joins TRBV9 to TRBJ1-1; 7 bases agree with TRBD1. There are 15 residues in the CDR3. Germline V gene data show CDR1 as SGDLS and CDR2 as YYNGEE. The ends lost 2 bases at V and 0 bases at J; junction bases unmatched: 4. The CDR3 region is CASSVGGQMNTEAFF. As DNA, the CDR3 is TGTGCCAGCAGCGTCGGGGGACAGATGAACACTGAAGCTTTCTTT.

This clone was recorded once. CDR3 DNA sequence: TGTGCCAGCAGCCCAGTGGCCAGGGCGTGGGACACCGGGGAGCTGTTTTTT. Translated: CASSPVARAWDTGELFF. The V call is TRBV11-3, the J call TRBJ2-2, with D tentatively TRBD1 (5 bases). The CDR3 loop spans 17 amino acids. The ends were cut back, 5 bases at V and 3 bases at J, with 19 bases in the middle. From germline, CDR1 is SGHNT and CDR2 YENEEA.

Written as DNA, the CDR3 is TGTGCCAGCAGCCGAAGGACTACAGGGGTCGCGGAGACCCAGTACTTC. Its protein is CASSRRTTGVAETQYF. The chain carries TRBV5-6 and TRBJ2-5; D perhaps matches TRBD1 (7 bases). Trimming removed 4 bases from V and 5 bases from J, with 21 bases in between. CDR3 length: 16 residues. The germline gives CDR1 SGHDT, CDR2 YYEEEE.

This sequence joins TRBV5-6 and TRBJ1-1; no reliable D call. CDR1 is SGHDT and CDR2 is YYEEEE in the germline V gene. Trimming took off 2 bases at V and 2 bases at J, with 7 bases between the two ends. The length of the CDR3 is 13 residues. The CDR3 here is CASSFGRNTEAFF. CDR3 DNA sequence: TGTGCCAGCAGCTTTGGGAGAAACACTGAAGCTTTCTTT.

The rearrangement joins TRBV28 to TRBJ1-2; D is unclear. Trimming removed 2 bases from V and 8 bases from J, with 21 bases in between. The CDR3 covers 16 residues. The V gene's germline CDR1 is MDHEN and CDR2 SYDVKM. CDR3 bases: TGTGCCAGCAGTTTAGGGCGGCGGGGTTACCGCGAGGGCTACACCTTC. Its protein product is CASSLGRRGYREGYTF.

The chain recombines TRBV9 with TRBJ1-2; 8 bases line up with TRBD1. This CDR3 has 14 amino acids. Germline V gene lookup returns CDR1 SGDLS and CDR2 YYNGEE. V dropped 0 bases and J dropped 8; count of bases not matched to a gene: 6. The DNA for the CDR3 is TGTGCCAGCAGCGTAGTTGTGGACAGGGCGGGCTACACCTTC. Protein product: CASSVVVDRAGYTF.

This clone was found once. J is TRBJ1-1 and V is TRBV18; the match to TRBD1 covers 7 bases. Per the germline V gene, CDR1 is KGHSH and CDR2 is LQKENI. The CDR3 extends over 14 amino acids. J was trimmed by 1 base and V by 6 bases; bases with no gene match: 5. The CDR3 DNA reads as TGTGCCAGCTCCTCGACAGGGACGAACACTGAAGCTTTCTTT. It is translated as CASSSTGTNTEAFF.

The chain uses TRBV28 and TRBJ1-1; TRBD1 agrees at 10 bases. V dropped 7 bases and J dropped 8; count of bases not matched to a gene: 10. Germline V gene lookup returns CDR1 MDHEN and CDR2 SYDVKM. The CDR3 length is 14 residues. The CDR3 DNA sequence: TGTGCCAGCACCTCTGACAGGGGGCAACCGGAAGCTTTCTTT. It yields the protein CASTSDRGQPEAFF.

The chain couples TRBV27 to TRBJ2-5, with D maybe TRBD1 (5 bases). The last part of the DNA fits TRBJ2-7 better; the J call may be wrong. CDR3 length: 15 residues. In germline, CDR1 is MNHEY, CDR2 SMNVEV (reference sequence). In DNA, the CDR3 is TGTGCCAGCAAGTACAGGACCAAGAGCTCCTACGAGCAGTACTTC. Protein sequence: CASKYRTKSSYEQYF.